This paragraph covers one TCR beta chain sequence. Its antigen is unknown. Base qualities are not at hand, and no much larger clone is one base apart. The TCR beta CDR3 regions were amplified from the RNA transcripts. A first-round RT-PCR of the TCR CDR3 used the HTBI primer set with the Qiagen OneStep RT-PCR kit. A second multiplex PCR round built the libraries, followed by size selection and purification. Sequencing of the libraries was done on an Illumina HiSeq2000 using paired-end 100 bp reads. In the original analysis: SOAPnuke was used to process the raw data, throwing out any read that contained adapters or uncalled bases, had a mean Phred below 15, or lacked an exact constant-primer or identifier match. COPE v1.2.5 was used to merge the high-quality paired reads, and each unique nucleotide sequence was defined as a clonotype. MiTCR v1.1 was used to align the clonotypes against IMGT TRBV, TRBD and TRBJ reference segments. Only V-J combinations with frequency above 0.0001, covering approximately 99% of repertoires, were analysed. A TCS score was defined as the ratio between F50 (clonal expansion) and ExV (chaos), using BLOSUM62-based TCRdist between CDR3 peptides within each V-J. Welch's t-statistics and random forest reduced just over 500 V-J features to about 12, which were used in a naive Bayes classifier (R e1071). TCRdb ran its own pipeline on the public reads, namely fastp trimming at Q25 and MiXCR clone calling, and kept in-frame beta chains. Each CDR3 protein gets just one entry, which takes the most common genes and DNA from the rows behind it. These V and J calls originate from TCRdb's pipeline instead of the authors' own analysis. For this sample the table gives around 570,000 distinct CDR3 sequences, of which about 20% were detected only once. Over 45% of the sample lies in the top ten.

This sample was taken from a study of T cells in Graves' hyperthyroidism and ophthalmopathy (dated by TCRdb to about 2019). Regarding the complete study: Peripheral blood was collected at initial diagnosis, before any treatment. To identify TCR V-J signatures that set the groups apart, the researchers used a discovery cohort of 95 to 100 patients, made up of approximately 43 with Graves' ophthalmopathy and 57 with stable Graves' hyperthyroidism. Prospective prediction of ophthalmopathy was tested in an independent validation cohort of 18 to 20 hyperthyroidism patients and roughly 16 patients who later progressed to ophthalmopathy. For training and testing, the roughly 93 patients in the discovery cohort were randomly divided in a 7:3 ratio. In several Graves' hyperthyroidism patients, the study also compared T-cell repertoires from thyroid tissue with T-cell repertoires from blood. Once sampling was done, hyperthyroidism patients were given methimazole at a starting dose of 30 mg daily, whereas ophthalmopathy patients were given high-dose intravenous methylprednisolone. The paper reports TCR Vbeta CDR3 sequencing of over 130 peripheral blood samples: 43 ophthalmopathy, fewer than 80 hyperthyroidism and some 17 progressor patients.

V and J lose 2 bases and 10 bases, and a span of 12 bases separates them. The CDR3 covers 13 residues, taking in both the cysteine and the phenylalanine. Only the CDR3 portion is preserved as DNA: 39 bases, with reading frame beginning at the first base. Based on the germline V gene, the CDR1 and CDR2 sequences are SGHTA and FQGTGA. Ophthalmopathy patients had moderately to severely active disease, Clinical Activity Score of at least 3, NOSPECS grade of at least 4, and duration under 3 months. Any patient with an uncontrolled infection, another autoimmune disease, pregnancy or lactation was excluded. Clinical symptoms, serum thyroxine and TRAb, thyroid ultrasound, and orbital computed tomography formed the basis for the diagnoses. Ficoll-Paque density gradient centrifugation was used to isolate PBMCs from 8 to 10 ml of fresh peripheral blood. Total RNA was extracted using Trizol reagent, and RNA quality was assessed on an Agilent 2100 Bioanalyzer.

The study at large found these results: Sample size was not statistically predetermined, and blinding of investigators to group allocation was not performed. Most expanded thyroid clonotypes (frequency above 0.001) were also detected in blood, suggesting blood repertoires may reflect thyroid immune responses. In validation, the model predicted progression to ophthalmopathy a median of 6.5 months before onset, with over 55% sensitivity and 72.22% specificity. Ophthalmopathy was separated from stable hyperthyroidism by a 13 V-J signature model, with over 85% sensitivity and about 81% specificity obtained in cross-validation and 80%/75% obtained in testing.

The chain employs TRBV7-3 and TRBJ2-1, with no reliable assignment of the D segment. The sequencing input was blood. This clonotype originated in a middle-aged man with Graves' ophthalmopathy. The CDR3 loop reads CASSLDQKREQFF. The sequence in DNA is TGTGCCAGCAGCTTAGACCAGAAAAGGGAGCAGTTCTTC.